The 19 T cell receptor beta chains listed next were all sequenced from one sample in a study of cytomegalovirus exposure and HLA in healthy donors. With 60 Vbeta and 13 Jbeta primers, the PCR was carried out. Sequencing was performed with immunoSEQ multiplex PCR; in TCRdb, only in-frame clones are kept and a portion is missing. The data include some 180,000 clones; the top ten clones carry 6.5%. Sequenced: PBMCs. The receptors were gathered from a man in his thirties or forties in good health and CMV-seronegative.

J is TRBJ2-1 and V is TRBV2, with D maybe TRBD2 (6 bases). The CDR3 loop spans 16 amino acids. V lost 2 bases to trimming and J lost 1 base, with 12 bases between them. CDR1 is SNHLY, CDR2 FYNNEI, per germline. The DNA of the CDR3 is TGTGCCAGCAGTGAAAGCCGGAGGGTTTCCTACAATGAGCAGTTCTTC. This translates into CASSESRRVSYNEQFF.

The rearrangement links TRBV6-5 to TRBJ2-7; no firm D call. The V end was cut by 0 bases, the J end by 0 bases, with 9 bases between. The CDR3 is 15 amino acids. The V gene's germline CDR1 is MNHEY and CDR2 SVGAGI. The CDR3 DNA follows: TGTGCCAGCAGTTACTCCGCGAAGTTCTCCTACGAGCAGTACTTC. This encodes CASSYSAKFSYEQYF.

The DNA for the CDR3 is TGTGCCAGTAGTATTGGTCAGGGGGCGCAAAATTCACCCCTCCACTTT. This encodes CASSIGQGAQNSPLHF. This chain uses TRBV19 with TRBJ1-6; 8 bases are a match to TRBD1. The CDR3 length is 16 residues. CDR1 is LNHDA and CDR2 is SQIVND in the germline V gene (reference sequence). The trim removed 3 bases at V and 7 bases at J, leaving 8 bases unmatched.

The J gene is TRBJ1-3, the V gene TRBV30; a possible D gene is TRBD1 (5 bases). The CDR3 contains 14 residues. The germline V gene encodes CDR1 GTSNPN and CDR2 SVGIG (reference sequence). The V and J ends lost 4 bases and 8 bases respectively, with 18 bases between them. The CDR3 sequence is CAWKTLGGGDTIYF. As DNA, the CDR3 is TGTGCCTGGAAAACCCTCGGGGGAGGGGACACCATATATTTT.

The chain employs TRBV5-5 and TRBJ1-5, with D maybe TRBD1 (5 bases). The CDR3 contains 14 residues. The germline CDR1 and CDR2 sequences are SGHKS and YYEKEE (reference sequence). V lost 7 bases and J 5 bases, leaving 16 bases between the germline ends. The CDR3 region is CASGLGQGDQPQHF. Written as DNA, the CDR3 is TGTGCCAGCGGCCTGGGGCAGGGCGATCAGCCCCAGCATTTT. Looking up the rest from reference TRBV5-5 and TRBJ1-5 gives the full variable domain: DAGVTQSPTHLIKTRGQQVTLRCSPISGHKSVSWYQQVLGQGPQFIFQYYEKEERGRGNFPDRFSARQFPNYSSELNVNALLLGDSALYLCASGLGQGDQPQHFGDGTRLSIL.

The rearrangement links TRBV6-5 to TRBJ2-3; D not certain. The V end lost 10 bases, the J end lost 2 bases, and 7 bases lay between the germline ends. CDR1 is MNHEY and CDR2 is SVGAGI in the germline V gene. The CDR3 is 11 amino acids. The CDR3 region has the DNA TGTGCCACCCTACTCACAGATACGCAGTATTTT. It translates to CATLLTDTQYF.

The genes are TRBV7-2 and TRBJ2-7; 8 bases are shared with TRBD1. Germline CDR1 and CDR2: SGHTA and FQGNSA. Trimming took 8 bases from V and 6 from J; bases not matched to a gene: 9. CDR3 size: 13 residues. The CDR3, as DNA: TGTGCCAGCTCGCCGTTACAGGGGGTCGAGCAGTACTTC. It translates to CASSPLQGVEQYF.

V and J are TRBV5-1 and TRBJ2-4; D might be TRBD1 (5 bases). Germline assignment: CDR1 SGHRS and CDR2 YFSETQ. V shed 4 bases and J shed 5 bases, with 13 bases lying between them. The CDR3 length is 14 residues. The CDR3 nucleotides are TGCGCCAGCAGCGCCGTGACAGCTCAAAACATTCAGTACTTC. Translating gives CASSAVTAQNIQYF. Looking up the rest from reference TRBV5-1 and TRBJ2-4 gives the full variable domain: KAGVTQTPRYLIKTRGQQVTLSCSPISGHRSVSWYQQTPGQGLQFLFEYFSETQRNKGNFPGRFSGRQFSNSRSEMNVSTLELGDSALYLCASSAVTAQNIQYFGAGTRLSVL.

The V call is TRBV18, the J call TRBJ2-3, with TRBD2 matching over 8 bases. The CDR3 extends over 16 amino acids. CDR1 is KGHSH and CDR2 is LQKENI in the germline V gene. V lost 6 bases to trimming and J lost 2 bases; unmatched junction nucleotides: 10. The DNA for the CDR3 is TGTGCCAGCTCCCCAAAAACTAGCGGTAACACAGATACGCAGTATTTT. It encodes CASSPKTSGNTDTQYF.

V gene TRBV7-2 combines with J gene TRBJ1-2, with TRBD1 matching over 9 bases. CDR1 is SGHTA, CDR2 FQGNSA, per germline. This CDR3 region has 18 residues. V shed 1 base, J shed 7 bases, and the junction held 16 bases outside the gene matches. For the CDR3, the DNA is TGTGCCAGCAGCTTAGGTTTTAGTGAGCCGGGACAGGGATTTGGCTACACCTTC. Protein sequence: CASSLGFSEPGQGFGYTF.

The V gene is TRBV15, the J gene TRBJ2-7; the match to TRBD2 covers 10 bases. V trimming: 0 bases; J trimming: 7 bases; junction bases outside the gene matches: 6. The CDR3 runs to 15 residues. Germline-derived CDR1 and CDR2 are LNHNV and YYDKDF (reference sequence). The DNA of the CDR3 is TGTGCCACCAGCAGAGATAAGGGACTAGCGTGGGAGCAGTACTTC. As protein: CATSRDKGLAWEQYF.

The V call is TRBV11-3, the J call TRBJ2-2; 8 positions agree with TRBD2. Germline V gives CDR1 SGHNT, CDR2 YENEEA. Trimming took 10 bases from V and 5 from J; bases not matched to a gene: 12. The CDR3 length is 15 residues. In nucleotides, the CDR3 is TGTGCCACCTCGGGGGGGCCTTTATTTACCGGGGAGCTGTTTTTT. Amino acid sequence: CATSGGPLFTGELFF.

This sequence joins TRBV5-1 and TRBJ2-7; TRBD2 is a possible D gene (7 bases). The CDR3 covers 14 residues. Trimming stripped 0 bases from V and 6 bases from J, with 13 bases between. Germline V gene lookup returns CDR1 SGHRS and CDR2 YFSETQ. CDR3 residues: CASSLGGGAREQYF. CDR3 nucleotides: TGCGCCAGCAGCTTGGGAGGGGGGGCCCGCGAGCAGTACTTC.

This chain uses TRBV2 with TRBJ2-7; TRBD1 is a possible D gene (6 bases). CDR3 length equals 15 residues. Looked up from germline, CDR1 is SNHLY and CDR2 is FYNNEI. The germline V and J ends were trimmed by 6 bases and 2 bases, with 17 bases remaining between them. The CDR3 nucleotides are TGTGCCAGCAGCTCCCAAACAGGGTTCCCCTACGAGCAGTACTTC. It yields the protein CASSSQTGFPYEQYF.

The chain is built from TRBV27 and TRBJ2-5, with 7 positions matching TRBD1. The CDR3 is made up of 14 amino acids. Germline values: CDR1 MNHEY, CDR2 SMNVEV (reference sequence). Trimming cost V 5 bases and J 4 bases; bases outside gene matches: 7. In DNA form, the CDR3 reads TGTGCCAGCAGTCGCTACAGGGGAAGAGAGACCCAGTACTTC. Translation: CASSRYRGRETQYF.

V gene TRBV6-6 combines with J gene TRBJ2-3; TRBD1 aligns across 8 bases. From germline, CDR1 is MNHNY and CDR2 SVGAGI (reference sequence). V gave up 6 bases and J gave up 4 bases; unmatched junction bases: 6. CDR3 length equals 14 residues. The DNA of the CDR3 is TGTGCCAGCAGGAGACAGGGGCGGGCAGATACGCAGTATTTT. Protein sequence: CASRRQGRADTQYF.

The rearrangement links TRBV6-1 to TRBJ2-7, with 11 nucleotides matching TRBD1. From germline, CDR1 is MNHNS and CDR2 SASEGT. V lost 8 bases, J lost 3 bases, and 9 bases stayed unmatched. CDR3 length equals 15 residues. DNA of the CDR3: TGTGCCAGCCCATCGTCCGGGACAGGGGGCTACGAGCAGTACTTC. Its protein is CASPSSGTGGYEQYF.

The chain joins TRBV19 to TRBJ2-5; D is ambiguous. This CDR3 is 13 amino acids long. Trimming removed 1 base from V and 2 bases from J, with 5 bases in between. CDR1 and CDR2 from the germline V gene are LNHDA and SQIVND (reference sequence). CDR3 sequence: CASSIANQETQYF. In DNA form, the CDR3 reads TGTGCCAGTAGTATAGCTAATCAAGAGACCCAGTACTTC.

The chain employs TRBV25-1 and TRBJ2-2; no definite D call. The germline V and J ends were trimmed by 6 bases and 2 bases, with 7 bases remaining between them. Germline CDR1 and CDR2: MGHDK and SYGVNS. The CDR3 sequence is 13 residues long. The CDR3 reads CASRTVNTGELFF. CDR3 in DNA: TGTGCCAGCAGGACTGTAAACACCGGGGAGCTGTTTTTT.